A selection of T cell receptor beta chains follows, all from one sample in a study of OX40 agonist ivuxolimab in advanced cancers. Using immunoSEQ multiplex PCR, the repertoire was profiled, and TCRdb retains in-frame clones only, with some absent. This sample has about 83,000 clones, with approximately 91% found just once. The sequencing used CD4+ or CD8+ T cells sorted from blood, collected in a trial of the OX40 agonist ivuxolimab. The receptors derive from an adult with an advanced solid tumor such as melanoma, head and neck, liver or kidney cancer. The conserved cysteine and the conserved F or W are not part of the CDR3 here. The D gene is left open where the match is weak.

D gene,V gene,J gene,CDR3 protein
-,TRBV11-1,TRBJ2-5,ASSQRVSGPETQY
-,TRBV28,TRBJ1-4,ASSPPGVRREKLF
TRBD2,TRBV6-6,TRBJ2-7,ASSLRTSGGENEQY
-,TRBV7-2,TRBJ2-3,ASSLGRTDTQY
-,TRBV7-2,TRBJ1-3,ASSSTYGSGNTIY
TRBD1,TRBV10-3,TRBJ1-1,AMGQGTEAF
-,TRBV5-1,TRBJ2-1,ASSSDGQTYNEQF
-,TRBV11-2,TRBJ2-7,ASSLEEGFTYEQY
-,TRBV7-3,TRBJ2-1,ASSLRENYEQF
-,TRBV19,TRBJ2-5,AVLSGETQY
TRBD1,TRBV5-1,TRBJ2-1,ASSLMTGGVDEQF
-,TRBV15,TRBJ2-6,ATSRPTGWVNSGANVLT
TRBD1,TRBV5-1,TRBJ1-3,ASSWDSRNTIY
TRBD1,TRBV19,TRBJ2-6,ASSARTGRSAGANVLT
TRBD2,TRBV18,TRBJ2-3,ASSPTSGATDTQY
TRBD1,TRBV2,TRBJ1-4,ASSPQGAGEKLF
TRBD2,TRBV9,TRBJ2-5,ASSVDLAGGTQY
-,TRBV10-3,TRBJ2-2,AISELYSTNTGELF
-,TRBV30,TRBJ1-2,AWTVDYKYYGYT
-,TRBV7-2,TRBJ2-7,ASSDVVRATYEQY
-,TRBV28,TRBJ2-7,ASSLNGGYEQY
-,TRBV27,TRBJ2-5,ASSFGLRETQY
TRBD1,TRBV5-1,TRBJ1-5,ASSLEGAEYQPQH
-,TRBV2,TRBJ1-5,ASRPDGSNQPQH
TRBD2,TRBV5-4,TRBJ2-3,ASTLAGGSTDTQY
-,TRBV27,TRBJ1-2,ASSGQRTNYGYT
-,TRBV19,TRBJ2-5,ASSSGGQVQETQY
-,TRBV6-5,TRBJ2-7,ASRSTGSYEQY
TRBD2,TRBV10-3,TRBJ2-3,AISGKRGGVPDTQY
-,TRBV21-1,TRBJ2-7,ASSHEGTYEQY
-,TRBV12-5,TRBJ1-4,ASGLVRGRTTNEKLF
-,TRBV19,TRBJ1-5,ATNHGTGPQH
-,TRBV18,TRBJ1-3,ASSLQVGPNSGNTIY
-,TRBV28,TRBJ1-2,ASSLGVLRGYGYT
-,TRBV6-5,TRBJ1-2,ASSRAAPTYGYT
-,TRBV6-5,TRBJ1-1,ASRGGVLNTEAF
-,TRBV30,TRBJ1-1,AWERGGNTEAF
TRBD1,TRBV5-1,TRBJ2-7,ASSLAPQGQKRGQY
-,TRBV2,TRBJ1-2,ASSEFRVNYGYT
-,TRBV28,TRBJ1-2,ASSLSWEYGYT
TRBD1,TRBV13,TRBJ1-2,ASSRDRGYYGYT
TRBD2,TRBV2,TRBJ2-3,ASGGVGTDTQY
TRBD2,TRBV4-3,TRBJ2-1,ASSQDPRRGRAYNEQF
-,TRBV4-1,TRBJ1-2,ASSQGYRGYT
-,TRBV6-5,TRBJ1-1,ASSPFGGATEAF
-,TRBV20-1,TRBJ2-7,SARDLYEQY
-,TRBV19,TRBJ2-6,ASSIDSKAGANVLT
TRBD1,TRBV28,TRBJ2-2,ASSKGQGHTGELF
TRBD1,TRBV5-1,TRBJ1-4,ASSLGDRRNEKLF
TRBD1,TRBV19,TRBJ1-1,ASSLSGQGTEAF
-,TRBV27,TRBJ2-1,ASSSSGSSYNEQF
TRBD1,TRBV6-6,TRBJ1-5,ASSQTGANFRPQH
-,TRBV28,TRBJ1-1,ASCRENTEAF
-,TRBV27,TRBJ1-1,ASKLYGNTEAF